The subject of this entry is one T cell receptor beta chain. The antigen this receptor binds is unknown. It has no much larger one-base neighbor in the sample; base qualities were not kept. A total of 25 to 30 patients with locally advanced or metastatic urothelial carcinoma, treated at Memorial Sloan Kettering on a trial protocol, made up the cohort. Peripheral blood mononuclear cells were collected pretreatment and during treatment, with between 1 and 8 total time points per patient. The Qiagen DNeasy Blood extraction kit was used to purify genomic DNA from total PBMCs and from tumor samples. PBMCs were collected pretreatment and during treatment and were isolated and stored as previously described. The sample is drawn from a study of PD-L1 blockade in urothelial cancer (dated by TCRdb to the late 2010s). Describing the broader study: All patients started therapy around 2014 and received atezolizumab 1,200 mg intravenously every 3 weeks. Twenty-five of 29 patients were identified as males with urothelial cancer of bladder origin, and a prior smoking history was reported by 18 of 29 patients. Patients had an ECOG performance status of 0 or 1 and had received between 0 and 3 prior chemotherapy regimens. Blood samples were analyzed at 3 weeks after treatment start (second dose) and at 6 weeks after treatment start. Blood samples gave a median of about 150,000 T cells and tens of thousands of unique TCRs, with a median clonality of 0.080. The study, an exploratory multi-omic analysis, examined somatic, immune and clinical correlates of response to PD-L1 blockade with atezolizumab in urothelial cancer. Pretreatment tumor samples, along with matched peripheral blood serially collected before and after atezolizumab treatment, were subjected to TCR sequencing. Progression-free survival longer than 6 months counted as durable clinical benefit, and TCR features were additionally tested against both progression-free and overall survival. In the same patients, whole exome sequencing and RNA sequencing of pretreatment tumors were performed in addition to TCR sequencing. Roughly ten patients achieved durable clinical benefit and some 21 did not. Twenty-nine patients had pretreatment blood TCR-seq, about 25 had at least one posttreatment blood collection, and about 25 had tumor TCR-seq. The paper as a whole reports these results and caveats: A pretreatment peripheral blood TCR clonality below the median was linked to improved progression-free and overall survival. Among patients with durable benefit, tumor-associated TCR clones showed greater expansion in peripheral blood 3 weeks after treatment started (n ≈ 22, p = 0.022). Because the sample size was small (n of about 27) and many of the analyses were exploratory, the results are meant to be hypothesis-generating.

Synthetic TCR analog templates were spiked into each PCR to estimate absolute template abundance from read counts. TCRbeta CDR3 regions were amplified from genomic DNA with bias-controlled V and J gene primers using the immunoSEQ assay. Sequencing of rearranged TCRbeta segments was performed at approximately 20X coverage. Per the authors' processing: Sequencing errors were corrected by clustering, and CDR3s were annotated against IMGT so that V, D and J genes could be assigned. Downstream analyses used only productive TCRbeta rearrangements and left out out-of-frame or stop-codon sequences. Clonality was calculated as one minus the Shannon entropy normalized by the log of the number of unique productive sequences. Fisher's exact test with Benjamini-Hochberg correction, at a threshold of adjusted p below 0.01, was used to find clones that differed between time points or between blood and tumor. TCRdb took this table from immuneACCESS and kept in-frame rearrangements with V and J called. Such tables lack part of the clones; where checked against another copy, unresolved V genes explain under half of the gap, and the rest is unexplained. The V and J calls and clone size are taken from that table; D and trimming were inferred from the DNA. The sample table records about 70,000 clones; approximately 80% of these occur just once. The ten largest clones take up 4% to 6% of the sample.

Inclusive of the bounding cysteine and phenylalanine, the CDR3 is 15 residues long. Only the CDR3 part of the read is kept: 45 bases, read in frame from the first base. The germline V gene specifies SGHRS as CDR1 and YFSETQ as CDR2. After removal of 2 bases from V and 1 base from J, the junction retains 3 bases not matched to a gene. Recombination joined TRBV5-1 with TRBJ2-1, with 7 junctional bases fitting TRBD1. This sequence was found in a man between 65 and 85 years old with urothelial cancer. Here the sequenced sample was PBMCs, taken around atezolizumab (anti-PD-L1) treatment. The nucleotide sequence is given as TGCGCCAGCAGCTTAGGGGGCCAGTCCTACAATGAGCAGTTCTTC. It is translated as CASSLGGQSYNEQFF.